The rows below give T cell receptor beta chains drawn from one sample of a study of T cell responses to AZD1222 COVID-19 vaccine. Sequencing was performed with immunoSEQ multiplex PCR; in TCRdb, only in-frame clones are kept and a portion is missing. The table includes about 98,000 clones, approximately 86% detected once. Sequencing was performed on peripheral blood, taken on day 0 of AZD1222 vaccination. These receptors were collected from an adult in good health. Both conserved end residues are part of each CDR3. D genes are given only for firm matches. Clone sizes are given selectively: once, few, many, or a class where the clone is expanded.

NA NA TRBJ2-2 TRBV9 CASGGGELFF TGTGCCAGCGGGGGCGGGGAGCTGTTTTTT
NA NA TRBJ1-6 TRBV7-2 CASSLGRPQGSSPLHF TGTGCCAGCAGCTTAGGCCGGCCACAAGGGAGTTCACCCCTCCACTTT
NA NA TRBJ1-6 TRBV7-2 CASSFHGRQMAYNSPLHF TGTGCCAGCAGCTTCCACGGCAGGCAGATGGCCTATAATTCACCCCTCCACTTT
NA NA TRBJ1-4 TRBV28 CASSLSGLAGQKLFF TGTGCCAGCAGTTTATCTGGGCTGGCAGGGCAAAAACTGTTTTTT
NA NA TRBJ1-4 TRBV19 CASSITDTIYGKLFF TGTGCCAGTAGTATCACAGACACTATATATGGAAAACTGTTTTTT
TRBD1 few TRBJ2-3 TRBV15 CATSRGPGMGQSTDTQYF TGTGCCACCAGCAGAGGGCCAGGGATGGGACAGAGCACAGATACGCAGTATTTT
NA NA TRBJ2-4 TRBV20-1 CGYSADIQYF TGCGGGTACTCCGCGGACATTCAGTACTTC
NA NA TRBJ2-3 TRBV10-3 CAISDGTGTDTQYF TGTGCCATCAGTGACGGGACTGGCACAGATACGCAGTATTTT
NA NA TRBJ1-6 TRBV5-1 CASCEAGFSPLHF TGCGCCAGCTGCGAGGCAGGATTTTCACCCCTCCACTTT
NA NA TRBJ1-1 TRBV7-2 CASSGQWDTEAFF TGTGCCAGCAGCGGACAGTGGGACACTGAAGCTTTCTTT
NA NA TRBJ1-5 TRBV11-2 CASSLAGYSNQPQHF TGTGCCAGCAGCTTAGCAGGGTATAGCAATCAGCCCCAGCATTTT
NA NA TRBJ1-1 TRBV7-2 CASIYLGGLFF TGTGCCAGCATCTACTTGGGCGGCCTTTTCTTT
TRBD1 NA TRBJ2-1 TRBV27 CASSLQGVRNEQFF TGTGCCAGCAGCCTACAGGGGGTTCGCAATGAGCAGTTCTTC
TRBD1 once TRBJ1-4 TRBV7-9 CASSLAGTGGNEKLFF TGTGCCAGCAGCTTAGCGGGGACAGGGGGTAATGAAAAACTGTTTTTT
NA NA TRBJ1-2 TRBV7-2 CASSFAQGGYYGYTF TGTGCCAGCAGCTTTGCACAGGGTGGATACTATGGCTACACCTTC
TRBD2 NA TRBJ2-1 TRBV9 CASSVSGRASNEQFF TGTGCCAGCAGCGTCAGCGGGAGGGCGAGCAATGAGCAGTTCTTC
NA NA TRBJ1-1 TRBV6-1 CASSEARRVLAEAFF TGTGCCAGCAGTGAAGCGAGGAGAGTGTTGGCTGAAGCTTTCTTT
NA few TRBJ1-2 TRBV27 CASSFLPAPNYGYTF TGTGCCAGCAGTTTCCTCCCGGCTCCTAACTATGGCTACACCTTC
NA NA TRBJ1-1 TRBV7-2 CASSLGKPSVGEAFF TGTGCCAGCAGCTTGGGGAAGCCCTCCGTGGGTGAAGCTTTCTTT
NA NA TRBJ2-3 TRBV6-4 CAVLPPSSTDTQYF TGTGCCGTACTCCCGCCCTCGAGCACAGATACGCAGTATTTT
NA NA TRBJ1-6 TRBV7-2 CASSRPGPLLAPLHF TGTGCCAGCAGCCGGCCGGGACCCCTCCTGGCACCCCTCCACTTT
NA NA TRBJ1-5 TRBV3-1/TRBV3-2 CASSLTRLSNQPQHF TGTGCCAGCAGCCTAACACGCCTGAGCAATCAGCCCCAGCATTTT
TRBD1 NA TRBJ1-2 TRBV24-1 CATSGTGVDYGYTF TGTGCCACCAGTGGAACAGGGGTGGACTATGGCTACACCTTC
TRBD1 NA TRBJ1-6 TRBV6-4 CASSDSGTGSSSPLHF TGTGCCAGCAGTGACTCGGGGACAGGGAGTTCTTCACCCCTCCACTTT
TRBD1 NA TRBJ1-4 TRBV4-2 CASSQTGGADNEKLFF TGTGCCAGCAGCCAAACAGGGGGCGCGGATAATGAAAAACTGTTTTTT
TRBD2 NA TRBJ2-1 TRBV28 CASSSAGGLGNEQFF TGTGCCAGCAGTTCAGCGGGGGGGCTGGGGAATGAGCAGTTCTTC
NA NA TRBJ2-2 TRBV7-3 CATTPDRTGELFF TGTGCCACCACCCCAGACAGAACCGGGGAGCTGTTTTTT
NA NA TRBJ1-3 TRBV4-2 CASSPLSGVAGNTIYF TGTGCCAGCAGCCCCCTAAGCGGGGTTGCTGGAAACACCATATATTTT
TRBD1 NA TRBJ2-7 TRBV9 CASSPQTGVIYEQYF TGTGCCAGCAGCCCCCAGACAGGGGTAATCTACGAGCAGTACTTC
NA NA TRBJ2-7 TRBV7-3 CASSPQGGANYEQYF TGTGCCAGCAGCCCCCAGGGGGGGGCAAACTACGAGCAGTACTTC
NA few TRBJ1-1 TRBV19 CASSIAAGNTEAFF TGTGCCAGTAGTATCGCCGCGGGGAACACTGAAGCTTTCTTT
NA NA TRBJ2-3 TRBV11-2 CASSLEGGNTDTQYF TGTGCCAGCAGCTTAGAGGGGGGCAACACAGATACGCAGTATTTT
NA NA TRBJ1-1 TRBV6-5 CASSSLQVNTEAFF TGTGCCAGCAGCTCTCTTCAGGTGAACACTGAAGCTTTCTTT
TRBD2 NA TRBJ2-2 TRBV29-1 CSAGTSGNTGELFF TGCAGCGCCGGGACTAGCGGAAACACCGGGGAGCTGTTTTTT
NA once TRBJ1-5 TRBV19 CASSKVHSIGSQPQHF TGTGCCAGTAGTAAAGTGCACTCCATCGGTAGTCAGCCCCAGCATTTT
TRBD2 NA TRBJ2-5 TRBV11-2 CASRRVAGQETQYF TGTGCGAGCCGTCGGGTAGCGGGGCAAGAGACCCAGTACTTC
TRBD1 NA TRBJ2-1 TRBV5-4 CASSLAGGQGNNEQFF TGTGCCAGCAGCTTGGCGGGGGGACAGGGGAACAATGAGCAGTTCTTC
NA NA TRBJ1-6 TRBV2 CASRRSSSYNSPLHF TGTGCCAGCAGACGTTCCAGCTCCTATAATTCACCCCTCCACTTT
TRBD1 NA TRBJ1-1 TRBV6-5 CASSKTGRATEAFF TGTGCCAGCAGTAAGACAGGGAGGGCCACTGAAGCTTTCTTT
NA once TRBJ2-5 TRBV19 CASSTTPSGVETQYF TGTGCCAGTAGTACAACCCCTTCCGGGGTGGAGACCCAGTACTTC
NA NA TRBJ1-1 TRBV10-3 CAISESGGVDSEAFF TGTGCCATCAGTGAGTCGGGGGGAGTTGACAGTGAAGCTTTCTTT
TRBD2 NA TRBJ2-1 TRBV9 CASSVGLAGGFYNEQFF TGTGCCAGCAGCGTAGGGCTAGCGGGAGGGTTCTACAATGAGCAGTTCTTC
TRBD2 NA TRBJ2-1 TRBV9 CASSASGLAVYNEQFF TGTGCCAGCAGCGCTTCGGGACTAGCGGTATACAATGAGCAGTTCTTC
NA NA TRBJ2-7 TRBV9 CASSVGDKGPYEQYF TGTGCCAGCAGCGTAGGCGATAAGGGACCCTACGAGCAGTACTTC
NA NA TRBJ2-2 TRBV28 CASRRQGGTGELFF TGTGCCAGCAGGCGACAGGGAGGCACCGGGGAGCTGTTTTTT
NA NA TRBJ1-6 TRBV27 CASSFHPGRTGSLHF TGTGCCAGCAGTTTCCATCCCGGGCGAACGGGATCCCTCCACTTT
TRBD2 NA TRBJ2-7 TRBV11-2 CASSSRGGGLAGVLYEQYF TGTGCCAGCAGCTCCCGTGGTGGCGGACTAGCGGGAGTTTTGTACGAGCAGTACTTC
NA NA TRBJ2-7 TRBV19 CASSMGADSYEQYF TGTGCCAGTAGTATGGGGGCAGACTCCTACGAACAGTACTTC
NA NA TRBJ1-3 TRBV10-3 CAMGGGIGNTIYF TGTGCCATGGGAGGGGGGATCGGAAACACCATATATTTT
TRBD1 NA TRBJ1-3 TRBV11-2 CASSYRQGSGNTIYF TGTGCCAGCAGCTACCGACAGGGGTCTGGAAACACCATATATTTT
NA NA TRBJ2-2 TRBV15 CATSRGRANTGELFF TGTGCCACCAGCAGGGGCAGAGCGAACACCGGGGAGCTGTTTTTT